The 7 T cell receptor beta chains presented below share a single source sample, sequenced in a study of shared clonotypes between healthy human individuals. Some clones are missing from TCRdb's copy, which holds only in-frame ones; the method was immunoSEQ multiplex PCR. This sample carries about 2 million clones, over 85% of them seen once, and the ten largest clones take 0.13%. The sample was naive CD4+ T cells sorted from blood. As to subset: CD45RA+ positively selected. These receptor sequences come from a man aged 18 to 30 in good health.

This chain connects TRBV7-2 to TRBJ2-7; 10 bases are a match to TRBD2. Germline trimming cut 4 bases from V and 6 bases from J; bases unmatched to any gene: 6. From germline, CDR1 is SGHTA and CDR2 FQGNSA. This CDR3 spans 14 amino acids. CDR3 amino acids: CASSSGTSAAEQYF. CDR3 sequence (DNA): TGTGCCAGCAGCTCAGGGACTAGCGCGGCCGAGCAGTACTTC.

The CDR3 sequence is CASSYDGGMSEQYF. DNA for the CDR3: TGTGCCAGCAGTTACGATGGAGGTATGTCCGAGCAGTACTTC. The chain recombines TRBV6-6 with TRBJ2-7, with D possibly being TRBD2 (5 bases). This CDR3 is built from 14 residues. V lost 2 bases to trimming and J lost 6 bases, with 14 bases between them. Germline V CDR1 and CDR2: MNHNY, SVGAGI (reference sequence).

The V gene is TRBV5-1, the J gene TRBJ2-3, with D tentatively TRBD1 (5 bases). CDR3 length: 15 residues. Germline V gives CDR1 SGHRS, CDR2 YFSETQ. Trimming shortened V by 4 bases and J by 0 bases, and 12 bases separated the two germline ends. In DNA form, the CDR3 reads TGCGCCAGCAGCCGAGCTACAGGAAGCACAGATACGCAGTATTTT. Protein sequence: CASSRATGSTDTQYF.

CDR3 DNA: TGTGCCAGCAGTTTGGCACAGTATAATTCACCCCTCCACTTT. This sequence encodes CASSLAQYNSPLHF. The chain uses TRBV28 and TRBJ1-6; no clear D gene. The CDR3 extends over 14 amino acids. Germline V lookup: CDR1 MDHEN, CDR2 SYDVKM. Trimming pared 3 bases from V and 4 bases from J, leaving 7 bases between. Together with reference TRBV28 and TRBJ1-6, the CDR3 gives the full variable domain: DVKVTQSSRYLVKRTGEKVFLECVQDMDHENMFWYRQDPGLGLRLIYFSYDVKMKEKGDIPEGYSVSREKKERFSLILESASTNQTSMYLCASSLAQYNSPLHFGNGTRLTVT.

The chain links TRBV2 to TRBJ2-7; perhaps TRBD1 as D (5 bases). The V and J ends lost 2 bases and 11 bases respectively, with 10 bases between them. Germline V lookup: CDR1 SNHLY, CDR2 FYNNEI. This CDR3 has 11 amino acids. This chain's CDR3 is CASSETQGKYF. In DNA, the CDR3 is TGTGCCAGCAGTGAAACCCAGGGAAAGTACTTC.

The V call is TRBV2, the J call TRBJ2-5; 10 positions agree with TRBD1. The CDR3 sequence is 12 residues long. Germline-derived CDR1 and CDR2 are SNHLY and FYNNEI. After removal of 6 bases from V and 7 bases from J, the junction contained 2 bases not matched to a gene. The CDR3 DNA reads TGTGCCAGCAGGGACAGGGGGGGGACCCAGTACTTC. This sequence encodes CASRDRGGTQYF.

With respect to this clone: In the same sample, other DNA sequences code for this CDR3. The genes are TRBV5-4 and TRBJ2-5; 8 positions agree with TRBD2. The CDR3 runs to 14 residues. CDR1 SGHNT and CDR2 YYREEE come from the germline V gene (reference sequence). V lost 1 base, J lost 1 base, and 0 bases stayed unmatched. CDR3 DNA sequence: TGTGCCAGCAGCTTGACTAGCGGCCAAGAGACCCAGTACTTC. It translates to CASSLTSGQETQYF.